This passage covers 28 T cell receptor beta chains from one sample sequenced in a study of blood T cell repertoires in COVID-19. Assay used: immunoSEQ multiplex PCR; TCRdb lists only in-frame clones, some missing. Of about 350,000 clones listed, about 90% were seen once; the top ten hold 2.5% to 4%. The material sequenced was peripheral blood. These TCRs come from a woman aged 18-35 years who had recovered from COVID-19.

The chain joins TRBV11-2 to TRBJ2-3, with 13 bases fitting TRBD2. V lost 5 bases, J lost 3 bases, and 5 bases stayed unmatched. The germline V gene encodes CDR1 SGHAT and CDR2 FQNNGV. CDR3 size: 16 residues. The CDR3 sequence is CASSRWGLAGTDTQYF. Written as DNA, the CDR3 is TGTGCCAGCAGCCGATGGGGACTAGCGGGAACAGATACGCAGTATTTT.

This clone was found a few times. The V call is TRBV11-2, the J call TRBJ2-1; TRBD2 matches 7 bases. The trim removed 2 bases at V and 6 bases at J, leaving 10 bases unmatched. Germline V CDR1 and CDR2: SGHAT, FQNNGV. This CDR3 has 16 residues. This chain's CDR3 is CASSLRGSWYRNEQFF. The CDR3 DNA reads TGTGCCAGCAGCTTACGCGGGAGCTGGTATCGCAATGAGCAGTTCTTC.

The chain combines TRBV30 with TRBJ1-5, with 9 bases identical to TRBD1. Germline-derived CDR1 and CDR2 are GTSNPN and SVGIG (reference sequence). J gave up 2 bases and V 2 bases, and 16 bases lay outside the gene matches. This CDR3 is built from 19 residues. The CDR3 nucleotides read TGTGCCTGGAGTATCGTCCGGGACAGGGATGGGGGCGGCAATCAGCCCCAGCATTTT. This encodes CAWSIVRDRDGGGNQPQHF.

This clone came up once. The CDR3 reads CASSWDRTGSNEQFF. Written as DNA, the CDR3 is TGTGCCAGCAGTTGGGACCGGACAGGGTCCAATGAGCAGTTCTTC. The chain is built from TRBV27 and TRBJ2-1, with 8 bases lining up with TRBD1. This CDR3 comprises 15 residues. Germline CDR1 is MNHEY and CDR2 is SMNVEV (reference sequence). The trim removed 4 bases at V and 6 bases at J, leaving 8 bases unmatched.

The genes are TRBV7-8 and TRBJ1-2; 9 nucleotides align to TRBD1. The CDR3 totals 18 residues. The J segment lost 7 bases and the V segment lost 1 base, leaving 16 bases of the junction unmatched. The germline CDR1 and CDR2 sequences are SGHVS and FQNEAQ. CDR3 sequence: CASSLVLDRGRLGGGYTF. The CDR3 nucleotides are TGTGCCAGCAGCTTAGTCCTGGACAGGGGCCGCCTTGGTGGTGGCTACACCTTC.

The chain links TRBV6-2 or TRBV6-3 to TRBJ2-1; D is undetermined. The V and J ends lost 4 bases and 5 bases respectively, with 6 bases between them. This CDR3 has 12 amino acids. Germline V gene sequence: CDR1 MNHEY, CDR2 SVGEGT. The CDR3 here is CASSLQNNEQFF. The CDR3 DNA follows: TGTGCCAGCAGTTTACAAAACAATGAGCAGTTCTTC.

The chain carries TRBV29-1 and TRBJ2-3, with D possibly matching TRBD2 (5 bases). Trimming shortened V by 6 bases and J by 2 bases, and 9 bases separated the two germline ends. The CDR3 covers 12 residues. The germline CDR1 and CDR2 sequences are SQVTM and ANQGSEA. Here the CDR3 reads CSVADATDTQYF. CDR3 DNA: TGCAGCGTAGCGGACGCCACAGATACGCAGTATTTT.

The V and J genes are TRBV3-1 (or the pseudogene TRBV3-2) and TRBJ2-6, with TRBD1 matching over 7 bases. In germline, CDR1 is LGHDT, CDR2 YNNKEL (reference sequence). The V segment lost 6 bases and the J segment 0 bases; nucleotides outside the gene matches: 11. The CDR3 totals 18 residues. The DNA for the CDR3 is TGTGCCAGCAGAGGATTTGTGACAGGGCCCTCTGGGGCCAACGTCCTGACTTTC. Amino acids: CASRGFVTGPSGANVLTF.

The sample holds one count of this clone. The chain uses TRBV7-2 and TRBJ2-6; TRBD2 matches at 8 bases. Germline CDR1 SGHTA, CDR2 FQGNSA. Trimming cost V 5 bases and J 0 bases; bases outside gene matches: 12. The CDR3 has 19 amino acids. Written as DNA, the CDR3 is TGTGCCAGCAGCCTGGGACTAGGGCGGGCGTTCTCTGGGGCCAACGTCCTGACTTTC. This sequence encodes CASSLGLGRAFSGANVLTF. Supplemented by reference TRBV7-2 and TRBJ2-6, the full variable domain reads GAGVSQSPSNKVTEKGKDVELRCDPISGHTALYWYRQSLGQGLEFLIYFQGNSAPDKSGLPSDRFSAERTGGSVSTLTIQRTQQEDSAVYLCASSLGLGRAFSGANVLTFGAGSRLTVL.

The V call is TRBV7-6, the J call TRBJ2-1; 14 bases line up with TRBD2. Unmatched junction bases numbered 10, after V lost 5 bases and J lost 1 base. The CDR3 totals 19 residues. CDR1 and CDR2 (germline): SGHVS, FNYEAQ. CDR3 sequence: CASSRDGTSGSPSYNEQFF. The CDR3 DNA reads TGTGCCAGCAGCCGCGACGGGACTAGCGGGAGTCCGTCCTACAATGAGCAGTTCTTC. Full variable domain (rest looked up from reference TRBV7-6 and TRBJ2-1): GAGVSQSPRYKVTKRGQDVALRCDPISGHVSLYWYRQALGQGPEFLTYFNYEAQQDKSGLPNDRFSAERPEGSISTLTIQRTEQRDSAMYRCASSRDGTSGSPSYNEQFFGPGTRLTVL.

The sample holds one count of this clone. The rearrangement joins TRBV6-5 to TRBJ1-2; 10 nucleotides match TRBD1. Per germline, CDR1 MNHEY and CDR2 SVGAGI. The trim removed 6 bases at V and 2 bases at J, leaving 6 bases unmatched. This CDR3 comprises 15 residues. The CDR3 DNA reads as TGTGCCAGCAGAGAGACAGGGGGCCAGAACTATGGCTACACCTTC. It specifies CASRETGGQNYGYTF.

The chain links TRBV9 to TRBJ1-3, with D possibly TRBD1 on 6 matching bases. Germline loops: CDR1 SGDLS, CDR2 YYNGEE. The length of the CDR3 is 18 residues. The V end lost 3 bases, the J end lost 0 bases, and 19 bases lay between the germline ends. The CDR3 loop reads CASSASDQWGLSGNTIYF. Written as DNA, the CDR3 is TGTGCCAGCAGCGCCTCCGACCAATGGGGGCTCTCTGGAAACACCATATATTTT.

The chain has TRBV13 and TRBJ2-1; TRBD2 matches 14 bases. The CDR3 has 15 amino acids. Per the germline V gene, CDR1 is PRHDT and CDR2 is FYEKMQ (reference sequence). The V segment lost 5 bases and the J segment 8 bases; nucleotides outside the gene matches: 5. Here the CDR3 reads CASSPRLAGGDEQFF. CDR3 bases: TGTGCCAGCAGCCCCCGACTAGCGGGGGGGGATGAGCAGTTCTTC. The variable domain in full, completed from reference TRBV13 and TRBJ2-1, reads AAGVIQSPRHLIKEKRETATLKCYPIPRHDTVYWYQQGPGQDPQFLISFYEKMQSDKGSIPDRFSAQQFSDYHSELNMSSLELGDSALYFCASSPRLAGGDEQFFGPGTRLTVL.

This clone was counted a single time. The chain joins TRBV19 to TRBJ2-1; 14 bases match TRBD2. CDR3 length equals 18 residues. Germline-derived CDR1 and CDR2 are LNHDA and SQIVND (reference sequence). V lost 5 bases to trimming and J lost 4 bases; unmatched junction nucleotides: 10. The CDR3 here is CASSPTSGRARLYNEQFF. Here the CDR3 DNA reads TGTGCCAGTAGTCCGACTAGCGGGAGGGCCAGACTTTACAATGAGCAGTTCTTC. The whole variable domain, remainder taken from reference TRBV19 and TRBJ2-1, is DGGITQSPKYLFRKEGQNVTLSCEQNLNHDAMYWYRQDPGQGLRLIYYSQIVNDFQKGDIAEGYSVSREKKESFPLTVTSAQKNPTAFYLCASSPTSGRARLYNEQFFGPGTRLTVL.

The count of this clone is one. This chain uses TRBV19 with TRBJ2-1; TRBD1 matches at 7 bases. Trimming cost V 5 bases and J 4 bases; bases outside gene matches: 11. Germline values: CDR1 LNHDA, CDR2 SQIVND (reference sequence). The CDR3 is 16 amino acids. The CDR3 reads CASSPPSGQLYNEQFF. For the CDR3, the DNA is TGTGCCAGTAGTCCCCCTTCGGGACAGCTTTACAATGAGCAGTTCTTC. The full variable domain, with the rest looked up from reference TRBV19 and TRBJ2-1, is DGGITQSPKYLFRKEGQNVTLSCEQNLNHDAMYWYRQDPGQGLRLIYYSQIVNDFQKGDIAEGYSVSREKKESFPLTVTSAQKNPTAFYLCASSPPSGQLYNEQFFGPGTRLTVL.

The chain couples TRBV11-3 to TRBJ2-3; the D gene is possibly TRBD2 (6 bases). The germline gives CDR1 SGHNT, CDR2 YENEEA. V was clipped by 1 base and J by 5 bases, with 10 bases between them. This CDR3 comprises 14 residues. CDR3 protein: CASSLGTTGDTQYF. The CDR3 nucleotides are TGTGCCAGCAGCTTAGGGACTACGGGAGATACGCAGTATTTT.

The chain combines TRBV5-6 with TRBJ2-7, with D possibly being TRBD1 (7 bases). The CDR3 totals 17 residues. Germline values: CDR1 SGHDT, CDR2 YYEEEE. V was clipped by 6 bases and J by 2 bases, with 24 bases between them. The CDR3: CASTRGVGGMRPYEQYV. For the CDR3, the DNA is TGTGCCAGCACCAGGGGGGTTGGGGGAATGAGACCCTACGAGCAGTACGTC.

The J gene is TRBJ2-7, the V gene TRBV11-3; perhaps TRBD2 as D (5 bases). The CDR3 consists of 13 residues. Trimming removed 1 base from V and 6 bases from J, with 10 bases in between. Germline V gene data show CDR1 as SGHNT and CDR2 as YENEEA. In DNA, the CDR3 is TGTGCCAGCAGCTTAGTCTCGGGATCCGAGCAGTACGTC. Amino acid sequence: CASSLVSGSEQYV.

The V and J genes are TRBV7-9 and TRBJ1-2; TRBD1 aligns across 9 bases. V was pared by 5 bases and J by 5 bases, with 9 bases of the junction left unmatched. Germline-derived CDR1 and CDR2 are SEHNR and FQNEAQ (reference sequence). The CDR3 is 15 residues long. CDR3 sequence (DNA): TGTGCCAGCAGCCCCAGGACAGGGGATTATTATGGCTACACCTTC. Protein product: CASSPRTGDYYGYTF.

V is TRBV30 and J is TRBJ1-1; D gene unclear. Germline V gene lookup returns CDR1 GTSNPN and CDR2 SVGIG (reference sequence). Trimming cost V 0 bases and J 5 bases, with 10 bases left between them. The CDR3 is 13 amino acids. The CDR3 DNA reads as TGTGCCTGGAGTGTGACGGCGGGGACTGAAGCTTTCTTT. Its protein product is CAWSVTAGTEAFF.

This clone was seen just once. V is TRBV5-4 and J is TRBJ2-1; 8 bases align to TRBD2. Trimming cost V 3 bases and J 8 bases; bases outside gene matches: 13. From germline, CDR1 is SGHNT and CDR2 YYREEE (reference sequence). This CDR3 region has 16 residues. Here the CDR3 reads CASSSIYGRALDEQFF. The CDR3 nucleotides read TGTGCCAGCAGCTCCATTTACGGGAGGGCCCTGGATGAGCAGTTCTTC.

CDR3 nucleotides: TGTGCCAGCACCTTCACCGGGACTAGCGGTTTCACAGATACGCAGTATTTT. Its translation is CASTFTGTSGFTDTQYF. The chain links TRBV7-2 to TRBJ2-3, with TRBD2 matching 11 bases. After removal of 7 bases from V and 2 bases from J, the junction contained 11 bases not matched to a gene. The CDR3 covers 17 residues. The germline CDR1 and CDR2 sequences are SGHTA and FQGNSA.

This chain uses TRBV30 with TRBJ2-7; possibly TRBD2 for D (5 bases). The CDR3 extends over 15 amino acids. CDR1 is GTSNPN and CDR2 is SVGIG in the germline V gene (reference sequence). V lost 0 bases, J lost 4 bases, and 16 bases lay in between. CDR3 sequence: CAWSVGGSTSYEQYV. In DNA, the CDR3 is TGTGCCTGGAGTGTGGGCGGGTCGACCTCGTACGAGCAGTACGTC.

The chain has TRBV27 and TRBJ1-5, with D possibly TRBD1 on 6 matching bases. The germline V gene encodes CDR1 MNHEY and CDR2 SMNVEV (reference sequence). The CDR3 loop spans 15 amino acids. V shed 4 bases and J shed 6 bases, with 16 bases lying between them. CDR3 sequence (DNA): TGTGCCAGCAGTTCACAACAGGGTAGGTTTCAGCCCCAGCATTTT. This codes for CASSSQQGRFQPQHF.

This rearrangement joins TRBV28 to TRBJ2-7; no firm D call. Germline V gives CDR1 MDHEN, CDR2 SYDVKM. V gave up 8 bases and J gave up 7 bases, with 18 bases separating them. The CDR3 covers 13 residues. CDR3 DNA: TGTGCCAGCCAGGCAGCAGGTGTTTGGGAGCAGTACGTC. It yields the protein CASQAAGVWEQYV.

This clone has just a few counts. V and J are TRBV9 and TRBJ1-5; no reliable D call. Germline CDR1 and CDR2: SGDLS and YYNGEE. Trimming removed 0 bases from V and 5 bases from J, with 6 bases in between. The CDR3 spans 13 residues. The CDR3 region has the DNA TGTGCCAGCAGCGTAGACTTGTATCAGCCCCAGCATTTT. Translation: CASSVDLYQPQHF.

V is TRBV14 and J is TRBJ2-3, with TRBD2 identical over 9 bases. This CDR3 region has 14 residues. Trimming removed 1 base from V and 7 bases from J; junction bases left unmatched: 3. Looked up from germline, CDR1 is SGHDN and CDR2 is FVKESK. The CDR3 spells CASSQGSGRNTQYF. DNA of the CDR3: TGTGCCAGCAGCCAAGGCAGCGGGAGGAATACGCAGTATTTT. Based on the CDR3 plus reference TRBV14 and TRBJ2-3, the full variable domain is EAGVTQFPSHSVIEKGQTVTLRCDPISGHDNLYWYRRVMGKEIKFLLHFVKESKQDESGMPNNRFLAERTGGTYSTLKVQPAELEDSGVYFCASSQGSGRNTQYFGPGTRLTVL.

The CDR3 DNA reads TGTGCCAGTAGTAGGCCTAGCGGGAGTCGAGAAGAGACCCAGTACTTC. Its translation is CASSRPSGSREETQYF. The chain has TRBV19 and TRBJ2-5; 10 bases line up with TRBD2. The germline gives CDR1 LNHDA, CDR2 SQIVND (reference sequence). CDR3 length: 16 residues. J was trimmed by 3 bases and V by 4 bases; bases with no gene match: 8. Combining the CDR3 with reference TRBV19 and TRBJ2-5 gives the whole variable domain DGGITQSPKYLFRKEGQNVTLSCEQNLNHDAMYWYRQDPGQGLRLIYYSQIVNDFQKGDIAEGYSVSREKKESFPLTVTSAQKNPTAFYLCASSRPSGSREETQYFGPGTRLLVL.